The sequence of this T cell receptor beta chain was determined in a study of monozygotic twins with inflammatory bowel disease. About this clonotype: Its matching antigen is unknown.

Findings and limits, study-wide: T cell subtypes were not distinguishable in this analysis.

CDR1 is LNHDA, CDR2 SQIVND, per germline (reference sequence). CDR3 length: 13 amino acids. TCRdb reprocessed the 5' RACE reads; each CDR3 protein has one entry and no DNA is given. Its listing shows approximately 300,000 distinct CDR3 sequences. The source of this sequence is a human donor with ulcerative colitis or Crohn's disease, or a healthy co-twin of an affected twin (not recorded which). The sample taken for sequencing was blood. The J gene is TRBJ2-3, the V gene TRBV19; TCRdb's D call of TRBD1 is untestable without DNA. CDR3 sequence: CASRTGLTDTQYF.